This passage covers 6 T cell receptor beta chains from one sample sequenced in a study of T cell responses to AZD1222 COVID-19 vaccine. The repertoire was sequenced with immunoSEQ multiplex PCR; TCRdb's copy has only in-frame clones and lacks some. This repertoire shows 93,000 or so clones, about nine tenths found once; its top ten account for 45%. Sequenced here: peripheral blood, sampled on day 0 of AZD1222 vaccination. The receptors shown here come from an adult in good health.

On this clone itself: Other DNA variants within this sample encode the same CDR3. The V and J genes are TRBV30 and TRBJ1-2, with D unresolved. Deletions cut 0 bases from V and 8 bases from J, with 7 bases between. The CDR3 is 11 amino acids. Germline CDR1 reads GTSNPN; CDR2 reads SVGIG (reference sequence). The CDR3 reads CAWSVGRGYTF. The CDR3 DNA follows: TGTGCCTGGAGTGTGGGCAGGGGCTACACCTTC.

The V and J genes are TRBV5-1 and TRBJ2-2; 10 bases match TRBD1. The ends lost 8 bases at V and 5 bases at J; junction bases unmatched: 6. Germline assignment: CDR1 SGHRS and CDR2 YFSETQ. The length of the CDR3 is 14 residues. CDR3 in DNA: TGCGCCAGTTCCCCGGGACAGGGGACCGGGGAGCTGTTTTTT. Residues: CASSPGQGTGELFF. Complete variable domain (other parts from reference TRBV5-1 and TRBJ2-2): KAGVTQTPRYLIKTRGQQVTLSCSPISGHRSVSWYQQTPGQGLQFLFEYFSETQRNKGNFPGRFSGRQFSNSRSEMNVSTLELGDSALYLCASSPGQGTGELFFGEGSRLTVL.

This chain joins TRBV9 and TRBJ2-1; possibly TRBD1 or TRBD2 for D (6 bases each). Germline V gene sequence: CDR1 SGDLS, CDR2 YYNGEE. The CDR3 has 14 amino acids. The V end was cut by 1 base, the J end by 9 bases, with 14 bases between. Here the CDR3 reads CASSVMGGEGEQFF. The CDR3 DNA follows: TGTGCCAGCAGCGTAATGGGGGGCGAGGGTGAGCAGTTCTTC.

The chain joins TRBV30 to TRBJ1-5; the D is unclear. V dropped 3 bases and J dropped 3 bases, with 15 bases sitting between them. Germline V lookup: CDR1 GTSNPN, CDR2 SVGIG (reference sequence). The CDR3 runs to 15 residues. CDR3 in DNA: TGTGCCTGGAGCTCTTTGGACGGAACCAATCAGCCCCAGCATTTT. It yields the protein CAWSSLDGTNQPQHF.

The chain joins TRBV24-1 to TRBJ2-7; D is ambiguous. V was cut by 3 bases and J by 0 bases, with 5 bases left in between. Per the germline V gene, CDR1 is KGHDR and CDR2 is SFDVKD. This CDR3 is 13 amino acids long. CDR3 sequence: CATSDGSSYEQYF. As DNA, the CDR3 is TGTGCCACCAGTGATGGAAGCTCCTACGAGCAGTACTTC.

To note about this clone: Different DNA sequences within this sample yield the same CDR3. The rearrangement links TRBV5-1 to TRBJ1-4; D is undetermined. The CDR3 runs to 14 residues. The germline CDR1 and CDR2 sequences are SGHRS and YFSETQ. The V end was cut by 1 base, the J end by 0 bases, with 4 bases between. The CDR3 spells CASSLTATNEKLFF. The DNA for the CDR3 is TGCGCCAGCAGCTTGACCGCAACTAATGAAAAACTGTTTTTT.